This TCR beta chain was sequenced in a study of T cell responses to AZD1222 COVID-19 vaccine. Study information: Second doses were pooled across both intervals (about 4 or about 12 weeks).

Clones were read by immunoSEQ multiplex PCR, and TCRdb kept only the in-frame ones, dropping some. The sample lists about 110,000 clones; about 90% were seen once. CDR1 is SGHAT and CDR2 is FQNNGV in the germline V gene. The CDR3 is 14 residues long. Trimming pared 5 bases from V and 9 bases from J, leaving 17 bases between. Study results and limitations: Nearly half of unique spike-specific TCRs reportedly avoided B.1.351 and B.1.1.7 mutated regions.

As regards this clone: The antigen is not known.

This rearrangement joins TRBV11-2 to TRBJ2-1; D possibly uses TRBD1 or TRBD2 (5 bases each). The sequence derives from an adult in good health. This specimen consisted of peripheral blood, obtained on day 0 of AZD1222 vaccination. The CDR3 here is CASSAPEGSGEQFF. The CDR3 nucleotides read TGTGCCAGCAGCGCCCCAGAGGGGTCGGGTGAGCAGTTCTTC.